The entry below describes one T cell receptor beta chain. This CDR3 is built from 10 residues. Germline assignment: CDR1 PRHDT and CDR2 FYEKMQ (reference sequence). V gave up 5 bases and J gave up 11 bases, with 9 bases separating them. The record originates from a study of cytomegalovirus exposure and HLA in healthy donors. The PCR made use of 60 Vbeta and 13 Jbeta primers. Clones were read by immunoSEQ multiplex PCR, and TCRdb kept only the in-frame ones, dropping some. The sample yields 60,000 to 85,000 clones, over 70% seen once. This chain joins TRBV13 and TRBJ1-1; D is uncertain. The TCR comes from a human donor in good health. Sequencing was carried out using PBMCs. CDR3 nucleotides: TGTGCCAGCAGCGCTTTGGAGGCTTTCTTT. It yields the protein CASSALEAFF. The whole variable domain, filled in from reference TRBV13 and TRBJ1-1, reads AAGVIQSPRHLIKEKRETATLKCYPIPRHDTVYWYQQGPGQDPQFLISFYEKMQSDKGSIPDRFSAQQFSDYHSELNMSSLELGDSALYFCASSALEAFFGQGTRLTVV.